Listed below are T cell receptor beta chains from one sample, sequenced in a study of metastatic and nonmetastatic thyroid tumors. TCRdb re-called the PCR reads through MiXCR. The data hold around 18,000 clones, with over 10% observed a single time. The sequencing sample was made of blood. These receptors were collected from a female donor with papillary thyroid cancer or a benign thyroid nodule (not recorded which). Some clones in this sample may be carry-over from other donors' samples. Both conserved end residues are part of each CDR3. Each record gives: CDR3 DNA, CDR3 protein, V gene, J gene, D gene, clone size. D genes are given only for firm matches. Where a row states a size, it is once, few, many or the class of an expanded clone; other rows omit it.

CDR3 DNA: TGTGCCAGTAGCCGAGACAGGGGGCTTCCGTATGGCTACACCTTC
CDR3 protein: CASSRDRGLPYGYTF
V gene: TRBV19
J gene: TRBJ1-2
D gene: TRBD1
clone size: medium-sized

CDR3 DNA: TGTGCCAGCAGCTTAATAAGTGGCGAGCAGTACTTC
CDR3 protein: CASSLISGEQYF
V gene: TRBV11-2
J gene: TRBJ2-7
D gene: -
clone size: many

CDR3 DNA: TGTGCCAGCATGCCAGGGAGGGCGGGGACAGATACGCAGTATTTT
CDR3 protein: CASMPGRAGTDTQYF
V gene: TRBV6-1
J gene: TRBJ2-3
D gene: TRBD2
clone size: medium-sized

CDR3 DNA: TGTGCCAGCTCAGCGGACGGGCCGGGACTAAATACCTTC
CDR3 protein: CASSADGPGLNTF
V gene: TRBV18
J gene: TRBJ2-7
D gene: TRBD2
clone size: many

CDR3 DNA: TGTGCCAGCAATCCCACTAGCGGGCTCTCCTACAATGAGCAGTTCTTC
CDR3 protein: CASNPTSGLSYNEQFF
V gene: TRBV6-2/TRBV6-3
J gene: TRBJ2-1
D gene: TRBD2
clone size: many

CDR3 DNA: TGTTCCAGCAGCGTAGCGACAGGGTCCTTGGCGGATACGCAGTATTTT
CDR3 protein: CSSSVATGSLADTQYF
V gene: TRBV9
J gene: TRBJ2-3
D gene: TRBD1
clone size: -

CDR3 DNA: TGCAGTGCTAGAGAATGGGATTACACCGGGGAGCTGTTTTTT
CDR3 protein: CSAREWDYTGELFF
V gene: TRBV20-1
J gene: TRBJ2-2
D gene: -
clone size: many

CDR3 DNA: TGTGCCAGCAGTGACCCCGGGAATGAGCAGTTCTTC
CDR3 protein: CASSDPGNEQFF
V gene: TRBV2
J gene: TRBJ2-1
D gene: -
clone size: many

CDR3 DNA: TGTGCCAGCAGTTACGATGTGGGGTCAGATACGCAGTATTTT
CDR3 protein: CASSYDVGSDTQYF
V gene: TRBV6-2/TRBV6-3
J gene: TRBJ2-3
D gene: -
clone size: medium-sized

CDR3 DNA: TGTGCCAGCAGTGTCTTCGACGGCGGTCCCTCCTACGAGCAGTACTTC
CDR3 protein: CASSVFDGGPSYEQYF
V gene: TRBV6-1
J gene: TRBJ2-7
D gene: -
clone size: -

CDR3 DNA: TGTGCCAGCAGTTACTCGCGTGGGACTGAAGCTTTCTTT
CDR3 protein: CASSYSRGTEAFF
V gene: TRBV6-2/TRBV6-3
J gene: TRBJ1-1
D gene: -
clone size: few

CDR3 DNA: TGTGCCAGTACCGCTACTCCAGAACCCTATCAGCCCCAGCATTTT
CDR3 protein: CASTATPEPYQPQHF
V gene: TRBV19
J gene: TRBJ1-5
D gene: -
clone size: many

CDR3 DNA: TGTGCCAGCAGCTTATACGCGGGAGTAAGCACAGATACGCAGTATTTT
CDR3 protein: CASSLYAGVSTDTQYF
V gene: TRBV7-3
J gene: TRBJ2-3
D gene: TRBD2
clone size: many

CDR3 DNA: TGCGCCAGCAGACAACTATGGACAGGGATATCACCCATCCACTTT
CDR3 protein: CASRQLWTGISPIHF
V gene: TRBV4-3
J gene: TRBJ1-6
D gene: TRBD1
clone size: -

CDR3 DNA: TGCGCCAGCAGCTTGGCCGGGGGAATCCATGGCTACACCTTC
CDR3 protein: CASSLAGGIHGYTF
V gene: TRBV5-1
J gene: TRBJ1-2
D gene: -
clone size: many

CDR3 DNA: TGCGCCAGCAGCGCCGAAGGGAACGCCGGGGAGCTGTTTTTT
CDR3 protein: CASSAEGNAGELFF
V gene: TRBV5-1
J gene: TRBJ2-2
D gene: -
clone size: many

CDR3 DNA: TGCTCCAGCAGCTTGGTTAAGGGGGGTGGCACCGGGGAGCTGTTTTTT
CDR3 protein: CSSSLVKGGGTGELFF
V gene: TRBV5-1
J gene: TRBJ2-2
D gene: -
clone size: -

CDR3 DNA: TGTGCCAGCAGCAGGGACACCCCCACCTACAATGAGCAGTTCTTC
CDR3 protein: CASSRDTPTYNEQFF
V gene: TRBV6-2/TRBV6-3
J gene: TRBJ2-1
D gene: -
clone size: many

CDR3 DNA: TGTGCCAGCAGTCGTGGTTACGAGCAGTACTTC
CDR3 protein: CASSRGYEQYF
V gene: TRBV28
J gene: TRBJ2-7
D gene: -
clone size: medium-sized

CDR3 DNA: TGTGCCAGCAGTGCCCGAAGGAGCTCCTATAATTCACCCCTCCACTTT
CDR3 protein: CASSARRSSYNSPLHF
V gene: TRBV6-1
J gene: TRBJ1-6
D gene: -
clone size: medium-sized

CDR3 DNA: TGCAGCGTCGGGAGCCTCGAGCAGTACTTC
CDR3 protein: CSVGSLEQYF
V gene: TRBV29-1
J gene: TRBJ2-7
D gene: -
clone size: many

CDR3 DNA: TGTGCCAGTAGTACGGGGAGAGTTATGCGATACACCTTC
CDR3 protein: CASSTGRVMRYTF
V gene: TRBV19
J gene: TRBJ1-2
D gene: -
clone size: medium-sized

CDR3 DNA: TGTGCCAGTAGTATCACAGGGCCCGGGGAGCTGTTTTTT
CDR3 protein: CASSITGPGELFF
V gene: TRBV19
J gene: TRBJ2-2
D gene: -
clone size: many

CDR3 DNA: TGTGCCAGCAGCTTGGACCTGGGAGGGCCCCAGCATTTT
CDR3 protein: CASSLDLGGPQHF
V gene: TRBV5-6
J gene: TRBJ1-5
D gene: -
clone size: few

CDR3 DNA: TGTGCCAGCAGTGGGACTCGCTTGGGCCCAGATACGCAGTATTTT
CDR3 protein: CASSGTRLGPDTQYF
V gene: TRBV2
J gene: TRBJ2-3
D gene: -
clone size: -

CDR3 DNA: TGTGACAACAGTTTCTCCGGGACAGAAGCTTTCTTT
CDR3 protein: CDNSFSGTEAFF
V gene: TRBV6-2/TRBV6-3
J gene: TRBJ1-1
D gene: -
clone size: few

CDR3 DNA: TGTGCCAGCAGCTTGCGGCTAGCGGGGGGTCAAGAGCAGTACTTC
CDR3 protein: CASSLRLAGGQEQYF
V gene: TRBV5-4
J gene: TRBJ2-7
D gene: TRBD2
clone size: many

CDR3 DNA: TGCGCCAGCAACTTGACAACTAACTATGGCTACACCTTC
CDR3 protein: CASNLTTNYGYTF
V gene: TRBV5-1
J gene: TRBJ1-2
D gene: -
clone size: -

CDR3 DNA: TGCGCCAGCAGCTTAGGTGCAGCGAACACTGAAGCTTTCTTT
CDR3 protein: CASSLGAANTEAFF
V gene: TRBV5-1
J gene: TRBJ1-1
D gene: -
clone size: many

CDR3 DNA: TGTGCCAGTAGTCCTCCCCAGTTGGGGGTAGGTGGCTACACCTTC
CDR3 protein: CASSPPQLGVGGYTF
V gene: TRBV19
J gene: TRBJ1-2
D gene: -
clone size: many

CDR3 DNA: TGTGCCAGCAGTTTGTCAGGGTCAATGAGGGGAAACACCATATATTTT
CDR3 protein: CASSLSGSMRGNTIYF
V gene: TRBV28
J gene: TRBJ1-3
D gene: -
clone size: medium-sized

CDR3 DNA: TGTGCCAGCAGTTACTCTGCGGGAGGCTACAATGAGCAGTTCTTC
CDR3 protein: CASSYSAGGYNEQFF
V gene: TRBV6-2/TRBV6-3
J gene: TRBJ2-1
D gene: TRBD2
clone size: few

CDR3 DNA: TGTGCCAGCAGACTCGACAGGGAATATGGCTACACCTTC
CDR3 protein: CASRLDREYGYTF
V gene: TRBV6-1
J gene: TRBJ1-2
D gene: TRBD1
clone size: many

CDR3 DNA: TGTGCCAGCAGTTATCAACCGCAGTCCACCGGGGAGCTGTTTTTT
CDR3 protein: CASSYQPQSTGELFF
V gene: TRBV6-2/TRBV6-3
J gene: TRBJ2-2
D gene: -
clone size: medium-sized

CDR3 DNA: TGTGCCAGCAGTTCGGGACGGAGCTATGGCTACACCTTC
CDR3 protein: CASSSGRSYGYTF
V gene: TRBV12-3/TRBV12-4
J gene: TRBJ1-2
D gene: -
clone size: few

CDR3 DNA: TGTGCCAGCAGTTTGATAGCCCAAGAGACCCAGTACTTC
CDR3 protein: CASSLIAQETQYF
V gene: TRBV28
J gene: TRBJ2-5
D gene: -
clone size: medium-sized

CDR3 DNA: TGTGCCAGCAGCGTTGGGACAGGGGAGACCGGGGAGCTGTTTTTT
CDR3 protein: CASSVGTGETGELFF
V gene: TRBV6-1
J gene: TRBJ2-2
D gene: TRBD1
clone size: medium-sized

CDR3 DNA: TGCGCCAGCAGCTCCGGGACAGGGGGACAGCCCCAGCATTTT
CDR3 protein: CASSSGTGGQPQHF
V gene: TRBV7-2
J gene: TRBJ1-5
D gene: TRBD1
clone size: -

CDR3 DNA: TGCAGCGTGTTCAATGACAGGGGACAGTTCTTC
CDR3 protein: CSVFNDRGQFF
V gene: TRBV29-1
J gene: TRBJ2-1
D gene: TRBD1
clone size: many

CDR3 DNA: TGTGCCAGCAGAGAGGGGGCGCCGCGTGTGACCGAAGCTTTCTTT
CDR3 protein: CASREGAPRVTEAFF
V gene: TRBV5-4
J gene: TRBJ1-1
D gene: TRBD1
clone size: -

CDR3 DNA: TGTGCCAGCAGTTACTCGACAGGGACGGATACGCAGTATTTT
CDR3 protein: CASSYSTGTDTQYF
V gene: TRBV6-2/TRBV6-3
J gene: TRBJ2-3
D gene: TRBD1
clone size: medium-sized

CDR3 DNA: TGTGCCAGTAGCTCCGTTACGGGAGTGGTTTCACCCCTCCACTTT
CDR3 protein: CASSSVTGVVSPLHF
V gene: TRBV7-2
J gene: TRBJ1-6
D gene: -
clone size: -